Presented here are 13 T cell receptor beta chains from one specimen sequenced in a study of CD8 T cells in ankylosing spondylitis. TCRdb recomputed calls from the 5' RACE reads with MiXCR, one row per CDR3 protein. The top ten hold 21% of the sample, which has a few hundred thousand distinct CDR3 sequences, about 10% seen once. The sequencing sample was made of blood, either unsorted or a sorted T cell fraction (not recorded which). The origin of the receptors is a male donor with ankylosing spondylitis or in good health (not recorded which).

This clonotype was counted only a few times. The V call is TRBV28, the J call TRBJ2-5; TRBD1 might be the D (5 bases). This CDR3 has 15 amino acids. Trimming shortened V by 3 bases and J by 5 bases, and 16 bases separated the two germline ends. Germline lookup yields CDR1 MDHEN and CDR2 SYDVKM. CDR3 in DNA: TGTGCCAGCAGTTTGTTGCAGGGCACTATGGAGACCCAGTACTTC. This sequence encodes CASSLLQGTMETQYF.

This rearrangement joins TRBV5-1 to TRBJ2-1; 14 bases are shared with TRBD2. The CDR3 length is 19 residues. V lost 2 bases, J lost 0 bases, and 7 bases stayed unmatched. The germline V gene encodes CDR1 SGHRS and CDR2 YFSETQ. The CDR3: CASSLRLAGGPSSYNEQFF. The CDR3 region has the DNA TGCGCCAGCAGCTTAAGACTAGCGGGGGGGCCCAGCTCCTACAATGAGCAGTTCTTC.

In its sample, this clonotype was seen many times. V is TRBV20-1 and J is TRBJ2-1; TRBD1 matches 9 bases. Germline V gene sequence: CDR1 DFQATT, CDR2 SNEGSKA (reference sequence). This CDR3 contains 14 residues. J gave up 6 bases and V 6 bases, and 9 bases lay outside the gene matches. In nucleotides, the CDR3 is TGCAGTGCCTCCAGACAGGGGGTAGGCAATGAGCAGTTCTTC. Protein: CSASRQGVGNEQFF.

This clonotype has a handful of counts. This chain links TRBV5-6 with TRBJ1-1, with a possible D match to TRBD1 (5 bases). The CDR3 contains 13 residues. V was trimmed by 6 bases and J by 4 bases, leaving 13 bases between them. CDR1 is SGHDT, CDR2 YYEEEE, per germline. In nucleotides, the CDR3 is TGTGCCAGCATTCCCGACGGGGGCACTGAAGCTTTCTTT. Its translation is CASIPDGGTEAFF.

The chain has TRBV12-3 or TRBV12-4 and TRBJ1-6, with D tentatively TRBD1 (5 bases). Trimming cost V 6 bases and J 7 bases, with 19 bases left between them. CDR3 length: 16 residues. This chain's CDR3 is CASSPGGRGGNSPLHF. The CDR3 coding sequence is TGTGCCAGCAGCCCCGGGGGTAGGGGCGGCAATTCACCCCTCCACTTT.

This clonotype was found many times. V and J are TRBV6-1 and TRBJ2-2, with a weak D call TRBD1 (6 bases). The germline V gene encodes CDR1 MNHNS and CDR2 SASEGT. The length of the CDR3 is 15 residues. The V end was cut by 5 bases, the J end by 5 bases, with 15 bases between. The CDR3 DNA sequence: TGTGCCAGCAGTCAGACCGAACAGGGAACCGGGGAGCTGTTTTTT. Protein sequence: CASSQTEQGTGELFF.

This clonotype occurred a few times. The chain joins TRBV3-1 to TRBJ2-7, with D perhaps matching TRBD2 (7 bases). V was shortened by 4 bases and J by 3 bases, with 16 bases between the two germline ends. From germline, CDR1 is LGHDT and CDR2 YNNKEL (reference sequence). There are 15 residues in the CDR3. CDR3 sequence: CASSLFRGASYEQYF. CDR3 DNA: TGTGCCAGCAGCCTCTTCCGGGGGGCGAGCTACGAGCAGTACTTC.

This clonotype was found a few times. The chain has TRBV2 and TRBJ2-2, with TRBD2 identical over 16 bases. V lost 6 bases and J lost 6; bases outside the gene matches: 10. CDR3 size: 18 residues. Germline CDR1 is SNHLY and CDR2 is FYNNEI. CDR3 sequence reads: CASSAGTSGGARAGELFF. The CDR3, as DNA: TGTGCCAGCAGCGCCGGGACTAGCGGGGGGGCGAGAGCCGGGGAGCTGTTTTTT. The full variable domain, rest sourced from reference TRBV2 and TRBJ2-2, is EPEVTQTPSHQVTQMGQEVILRCVPISNHLYFYWYRQILGQKVEFLVSFYNNEISEKSEIFDDQFSVERPDGSNFTLKIRSTKLEDSAMYFCASSAGTSGGARAGELFFGEGSRLTVL.

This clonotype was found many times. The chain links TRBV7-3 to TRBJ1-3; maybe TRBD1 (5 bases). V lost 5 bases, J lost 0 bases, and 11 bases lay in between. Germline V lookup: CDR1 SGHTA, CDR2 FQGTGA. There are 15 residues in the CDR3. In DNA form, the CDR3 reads TGTGCCAGCAGCCCAGGGCCGAGCTCTGGAAACACCATATATTTT. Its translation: CASSPGPSSGNTIYF.

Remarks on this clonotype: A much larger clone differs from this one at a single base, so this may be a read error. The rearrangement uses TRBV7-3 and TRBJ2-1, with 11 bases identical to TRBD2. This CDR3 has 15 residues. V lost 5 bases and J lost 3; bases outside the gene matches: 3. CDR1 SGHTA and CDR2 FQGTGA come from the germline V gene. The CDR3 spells CASSILAGGYNEQFF. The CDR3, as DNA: TGTGCCAGCAGCATCCTAGCGGGGGGCTACAATGAGCAGTTCTTC.

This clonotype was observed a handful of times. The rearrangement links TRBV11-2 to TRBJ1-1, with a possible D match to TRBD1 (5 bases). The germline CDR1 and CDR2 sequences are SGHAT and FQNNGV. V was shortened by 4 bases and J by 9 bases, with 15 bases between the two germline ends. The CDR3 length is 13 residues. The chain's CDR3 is CASSSPQRGKAFF. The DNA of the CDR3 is TGTGCCAGCAGCTCCCCCCAGCGGGGGAAAGCTTTCTTT.

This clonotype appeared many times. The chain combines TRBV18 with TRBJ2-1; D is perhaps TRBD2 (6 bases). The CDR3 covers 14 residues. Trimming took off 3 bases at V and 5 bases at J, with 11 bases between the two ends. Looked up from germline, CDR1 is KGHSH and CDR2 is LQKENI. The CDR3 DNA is TGTGCCAGCTCACCGCGGGACCGTGACAATGAGCAGTTCTTC. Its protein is CASSPRDRDNEQFF.

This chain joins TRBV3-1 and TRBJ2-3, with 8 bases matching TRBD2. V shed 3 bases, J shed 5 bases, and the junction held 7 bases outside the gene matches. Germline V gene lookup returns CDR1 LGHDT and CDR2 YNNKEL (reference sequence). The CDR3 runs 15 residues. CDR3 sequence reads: CASSHGAGGLDTQYF. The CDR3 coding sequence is TGTGCCAGCAGCCATGGCGCGGGGGGTCTAGATACGCAGTATTTT.